This entry lists 29 T cell receptor beta chains sequenced from one sample in a study of OX40 agonist ivuxolimab in advanced cancers. The protocol was immunoSEQ multiplex PCR, while the TCRdb copy is restricted to in-frame clones and leaves out a portion. The sample yields 74,000 or so clones, around nine tenths seen once. The sequences come from CD4+ or CD8+ T cells sorted from blood, collected in a trial of the OX40 agonist ivuxolimab. All receptors derive from an adult with an advanced solid tumor such as melanoma, head and neck, liver or kidney cancer.

The J gene is TRBJ1-1, the V gene TRBV9; D remains ambiguous. This CDR3 is built from 14 residues. The ends were cut back, 4 bases at V and 1 base at J, with 11 bases in the middle. CDR1 and CDR2 (germline): SGDLS, YYNGEE. This CDR3 reads CASSLRPTNTEAFF. CDR3 sequence (DNA): TGTGCCAGCAGCCTGAGACCGACGAACACTGAAGCTTTCTTT.

This clone was recorded once. The rearrangement uses TRBV4-2 and TRBJ2-3, with D perhaps matching TRBD2 (7 bases). The V and J ends lost 1 base and 7 bases respectively, with 15 bases between them. From germline, CDR1 is LGHNA and CDR2 YNFKEQ. This CDR3 is 15 amino acids long. CDR3 region: CASSQGSRGANTQYF. DNA for the CDR3: TGTGCCAGCAGCCAAGGGTCTCGGGGGGCGAATACGCAGTATTTT.

V usage is TRBV7-6 and J usage is TRBJ1-6, with no clear D. V was shortened by 2 bases and J by 7 bases, with 6 bases between the two germline ends. Germline CDR1 is SGHVS and CDR2 is FNYEAQ. The CDR3 sequence is 13 residues long. The DNA of the CDR3 is TGTGCCAGCAGCTTAAATGGAAATTCACCCCTCCACTTT. Its protein product is CASSLNGNSPLHF.

This clone was seen just once. The chain carries TRBV7-3 and TRBJ2-1; 11 nucleotides agree with TRBD2. The V gene's germline CDR1 is SGHTA and CDR2 FQGTGA. The V gene end was trimmed by 5 bases and the J gene end by 0 bases; junction bases not matched to a gene: 12. The CDR3 length is 19 residues. CDR3 sequence: CASSPVRTSGPSSYNEQFF. DNA of the CDR3: TGTGCCAGCAGCCCGGTCCGGACTAGCGGGCCGAGCTCCTACAATGAGCAGTTCTTC.

This clone was seen once. The V call is TRBV29-1, the J call TRBJ2-3; 11 positions agree with TRBD2. From germline, CDR1 is SQVTM and CDR2 ANQGSEA. V trimming: 5 bases; J trimming: 2 bases; junction bases outside the gene matches: 6. The CDR3 is made up of 15 amino acids. The CDR3 sequence is CSVLLAGGPTDTQYF. In DNA, the CDR3 is TGCAGCGTTCTTCTAGCGGGGGGACCCACAGATACGCAGTATTTT.

V and J are TRBV18 and TRBJ2-5; TRBD2 matches 11 bases. From germline, CDR1 is KGHSH and CDR2 LQKENI. This CDR3 spans 16 amino acids. Trimming removed 0 bases from V and 3 bases from J; junction bases left unmatched: 3. The CDR3 DNA is TGTGCCAGCTCACCACCGACGACTAGCGGGGAAGAGACCCAGTACTTC. This sequence encodes CASSPPTTSGEETQYF.

This clone was observed a few times. V usage is TRBV5-5 and J usage is TRBJ1-3; the D gene is possibly TRBD1 (5 bases). The CDR3 covers 16 residues. V was clipped by 2 bases and J by 0 bases, with 12 bases between them. Germline V gene lookup returns CDR1 SGHKS and CDR2 YYEKEE (reference sequence). This chain's CDR3 is CASSFYEGPSGNTIYF. Written as DNA, the CDR3 is TGTGCCAGCAGCTTCTACGAGGGACCCTCTGGAAACACCATATATTTT.

The chain joins TRBV18 to TRBJ2-1, with D possibly TRBD2 on 6 matching bases. CDR1 is KGHSH and CDR2 is LQKENI in the germline V gene. The CDR3 is made up of 16 amino acids. Trimming shortened V by 6 bases and J by 4 bases, and 19 bases separated the two germline ends. The CDR3: CASSLDTAGGYNEQFF. The CDR3 DNA follows: TGTGCCAGCTCCCTCGATACAGCGGGCGGATACAATGAGCAGTTCTTC.

V gene TRBV6-5 combines with J gene TRBJ1-5, with D maybe TRBD1 (6 bases). Germline V gene data show CDR1 as MNHEY and CDR2 as SVGAGI. V was trimmed by 6 bases and J by 2 bases, leaving 11 bases between them. The CDR3 length is 14 residues. The CDR3 DNA sequence: TGTGCCAGCAGCCTAGGGGGAGGCAATCAGCCCCAGCATTTT. Translation gives CASSLGGGNQPQHF.

This clone showed up just once. The junction does not match germline at one end; this may be a read error. V gene TRBV5-1 combines with J gene TRBJ1-2; D perhaps matches TRBD1 (5 bases). The length of the CDR3 is 10 residues. Germline CDR1 SGHRS, CDR2 YFSETQ. DNA for the CDR3: TGCGCCAGCAGCTTGGGGGGCACCCCCTTC. Encoded protein: CASSLGGTPF.

The CDR3 reads CASSEARTGNSNQPQHF. In DNA form, the CDR3 reads TGTGCCAGCAGTGAAGCACGGACAGGGAATAGCAATCAGCCCCAGCATTTT. The chain links TRBV6-1 to TRBJ1-5; 8 bases align to TRBD1. The CDR3 is 17 amino acids. V lost 0 bases to trimming and J lost 0 bases; unmatched junction nucleotides: 4. Germline CDR1 MNHNS, CDR2 SASEGT.

The J gene is TRBJ2-7, the V gene TRBV18, with D maybe TRBD1 (5 bases). Germline V CDR1 and CDR2: KGHSH, LQKENI. Trimming shortened V by 3 bases and J by 2 bases, and 11 bases separated the two germline ends. The CDR3 runs 14 residues. CDR3 bases: TGTGCCAGCTCACCTGGACACTCTACCTACGAGCAGTACTTC. Translating gives CASSPGHSTYEQYF.

J is TRBJ2-4 and V is TRBV5-8; possibly TRBD1 for D (7 bases). Trimming stripped 3 bases from V and 0 bases from J, with 13 bases between. The CDR3 has 16 residues. Germline CDR1 SGHTS, CDR2 YDEGEE. The CDR3 region has the DNA TGTGCCAGCAGCTCCCGACAGGGACTAGCCAAAAACATTCAGTACTTC. Its protein is CASSSRQGLAKNIQYF.

DNA for the CDR3: TGTGCCAGCAGACGTTGGGGAACCGGGGCCAACGTCCTGACTTTC. Protein sequence: CASRRWGTGANVLTF. The chain recombines TRBV5-6 with TRBJ2-6; D gene ambiguous. V was clipped by 5 bases and J by 4 bases, with 13 bases between them. This CDR3 has 15 residues. Germline CDR1 SGHDT, CDR2 YYEEEE.

The rearrangement links TRBV9 to TRBJ2-1; no clear D gene. Germline CDR1 reads SGDLS; CDR2 reads YYNGEE. The V and J ends lost 4 bases and 0 bases respectively, with 11 bases between them. This CDR3 region has 15 residues. The DNA of the CDR3 is TGTGCCAGCAGCTCCGGATCGAGCTCCTACAATGAGCAGTTCTTC. Its translation: CASSSGSSSYNEQFF.

The chain is built from TRBV19 and TRBJ1-5; no clear D gene. Trimming shortened V by 3 bases and J by 1 base, and 13 bases separated the two germline ends. This CDR3 is built from 16 residues. CDR1 and CDR2 from the germline V gene are LNHDA and SQIVND (reference sequence). CDR3 residues: CASSISPTGSNQPQHF. The CDR3 region has the DNA TGTGCCAGTAGTATCTCTCCGACGGGAAGCAATCAGCCCCAGCATTTT.

The CDR3 sequence: CASSITTRDHNPTDTQYF. For the CDR3, the DNA is TGTGCCAGTAGTATAACTACGCGGGACCATAACCCCACAGATACGCAGTATTTT. The chain couples TRBV19 to TRBJ2-3; D may be TRBD2 (6 bases). V lost 2 bases and J lost 2, with 20 bases in between. Per germline, CDR1 LNHDA and CDR2 SQIVND (reference sequence). CDR3 length: 18 amino acids.

This clone was seen only once. This chain connects TRBV6-5 to TRBJ2-7; D unresolved. Germline V gene data show CDR1 as MNHEY and CDR2 as SVGAGI. V gave up 10 bases and J gave up 11 bases, with 12 bases separating them. CDR3 length: 9 residues. CDR3 DNA: TGTGCCACTGGGCCGGCGGAGTACTTC. Residues: CATGPAEYF.

The chain recombines TRBV7-2 with TRBJ1-5, with D perhaps matching TRBD1 (6 bases). Germline CDR1 SGHTA, CDR2 FQGNSA. With 8 bases removed from V and 0 bases from J, the gap between germline ends came to 11 bases. This CDR3 has 14 residues. The CDR3, as DNA: TGTGCCAGCCAGCGGGGGCTTAGCAATCAGCCCCAGCATTTT. Translated, it gives CASQRGLSNQPQHF.

The V gene is TRBV14, the J gene TRBJ2-5, with D possibly matching TRBD2 (5 bases). Germline values: CDR1 SGHDN, CDR2 FVKESK. V lost 1 base and J 5 bases, leaving 11 bases between the germline ends. The CDR3 totals 14 residues. The CDR3 DNA reads as TGTGCCAGCAGCCAAGGCGGCAGAGGGGAGACCCAGTACTTC. Its protein product is CASSQGGRGETQYF.

The chain joins TRBV27 to TRBJ2-3, with a tentative D call TRBD2 (6 bases). The germline V gene encodes CDR1 MNHEY and CDR2 SMNVEV (reference sequence). The V gene lost 4 bases and the J gene lost 5 bases, with 16 bases spanning the gap. This CDR3 is 15 amino acids long. The CDR3 loop reads CASSSYSSVQDTQYF. CDR3 nucleotides: TGTGCCAGCAGTTCCTATTCTAGCGTACAAGATACGCAGTATTTT.

The chain links TRBV6-6 to TRBJ2-6; D possibly corresponds to TRBD1 (5 bases). This CDR3 has 13 residues. Germline CDR1 is MNHNY and CDR2 is SVGAGI (reference sequence). Trimming took off 11 bases at V and 4 bases at J, with 12 bases between the two ends. This CDR3 reads CAGQGSGANVLTF. CDR3 DNA: TGTGCCGGCCAGGGTTCCGGGGCCAACGTCCTGACTTTC.

The chain has TRBV29-1 and TRBJ2-1; D unresolved. Deletions cut 8 bases from V and 0 bases from J, with 8 bases between. Germline lookup yields CDR1 SQVTM and CDR2 ANQGSEA. CDR3 size: 12 residues. The CDR3, as DNA: TGCAGCATAAGGGACTCCTACAATGAGCAGTTCTTC. Protein sequence: CSIRDSYNEQFF.

This clone was detected only once. This chain uses TRBV18 with TRBJ2-5; TRBD2 is a possible D gene (6 bases). The CDR3 covers 15 residues. The V and J ends lost 4 bases and 1 base respectively, with 13 bases between them. Looked up from germline, CDR1 is KGHSH and CDR2 is LQKENI. The CDR3 protein is CASSRQAGLQETQYF. For the CDR3, the DNA is TGTGCCAGCTCACGGCAAGCGGGCCTCCAAGAGACCCAGTACTTC. The full variable domain, rest sourced from reference TRBV18 and TRBJ2-5, is NAGVMQNPRHLVRRRGQEARLRCSPMKGHSHVYWYRQLPEEGLKFMVYLQKENIIDESGMPKERFSAEFPKEGPSILRIQQVVRGDSAAYFCASSRQAGLQETQYFGPGTRLLVL.

This clone was seen once. This chain links TRBV9 with TRBJ2-3; D may match TRBD1 or TRBD2 (7 bases each). The CDR3 covers 14 residues. CDR1 SGDLS and CDR2 YYNGEE come from the germline V gene. V shed 3 bases and J shed 6 bases, with 14 bases lying between them. The CDR3 coding sequence is TGTGCCAGCAGCGACTACCAGGGGGGGGATACGCAGTATTTT. Its protein product is CASSDYQGGDTQYF. Full variable domain (remainder filled in from reference TRBV9 and TRBJ2-3): DSGVTQTPKHLITATGQRVTLRCSPRSGDLSVYWYQQSLDQGLQFLIQYYNGEERAKGNILERFSAQQFPDLHSELNLSSLELGDSALYFCASSDYQGGDTQYFGPGTRLTVL.

CDR3: CASSLPRGGRNTGELFF. The CDR3 DNA reads as TGTGCCAGCAGCCTTCCACGCGGGGGCAGGAACACCGGGGAGCTGTTTTTT. The genes are TRBV5-4 and TRBJ2-2; D might be TRBD2 (7 bases). Germline V gives CDR1 SGHNT, CDR2 YYREEE (reference sequence). The V gene lost 4 bases and the J gene lost 1 base, with 17 bases spanning the gap. The CDR3 spans 17 residues.

The V and J genes are TRBV6-1 and TRBJ2-1; 7 bases agree with TRBD2. The CDR3 totals 16 residues. Trimming took 4 bases from V and 4 from J; bases not matched to a gene: 10. Germline CDR1 reads MNHNS; CDR2 reads SASEGT. The DNA of the CDR3 is TGTGCCAGCAGTGGTTCGAGGACCGGGGGGTACAATGAGCAGTTCTTC. Protein: CASSGSRTGGYNEQFF.

The chain employs TRBV4-3 and TRBJ2-5; D gene unclear. Germline CDR1 reads LGHNA; CDR2 reads YSLEER. With 1 base removed from V and 4 bases from J, the gap between germline ends came to 7 bases. CDR3 length equals 13 residues. The CDR3 spells CASSQGRRETQYF. In nucleotides, the CDR3 is TGCGCCAGCAGCCAAGGCAGGAGAGAGACCCAGTACTTC.

This chain links TRBV5-4 with TRBJ2-2, with D unclear. V was shortened by 1 base and J by 6 bases, with 4 bases between the two germline ends. This CDR3 is built from 12 residues. Germline CDR1 SGHNT, CDR2 YYREEE (reference sequence). The CDR3 loop is CASSLTAGELFF. CDR3 coding DNA: TGTGCCAGCAGCTTGACGGCCGGGGAGCTGTTTTTT.